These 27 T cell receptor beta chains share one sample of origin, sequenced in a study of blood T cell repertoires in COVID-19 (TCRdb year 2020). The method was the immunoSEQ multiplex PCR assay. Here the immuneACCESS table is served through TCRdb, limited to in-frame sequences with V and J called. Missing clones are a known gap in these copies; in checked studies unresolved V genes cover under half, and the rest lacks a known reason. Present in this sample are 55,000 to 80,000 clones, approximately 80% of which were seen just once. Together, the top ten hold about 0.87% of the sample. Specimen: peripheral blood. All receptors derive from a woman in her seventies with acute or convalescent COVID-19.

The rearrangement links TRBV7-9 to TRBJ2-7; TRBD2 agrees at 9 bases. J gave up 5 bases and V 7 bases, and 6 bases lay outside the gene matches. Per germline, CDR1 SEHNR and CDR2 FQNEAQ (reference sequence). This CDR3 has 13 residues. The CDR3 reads CASTIAGADEQYF. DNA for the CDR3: TGTGCCAGCACCATAGCGGGAGCCGACGAGCAGTACTTC.

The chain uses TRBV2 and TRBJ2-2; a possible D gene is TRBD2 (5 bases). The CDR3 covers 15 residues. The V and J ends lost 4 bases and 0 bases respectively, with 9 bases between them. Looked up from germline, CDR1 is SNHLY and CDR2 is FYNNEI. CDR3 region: CASSGGITNTGELFF. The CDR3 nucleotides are TGTGCCAGCAGTGGAGGGATTACGAACACCGGGGAGCTGTTTTTT.

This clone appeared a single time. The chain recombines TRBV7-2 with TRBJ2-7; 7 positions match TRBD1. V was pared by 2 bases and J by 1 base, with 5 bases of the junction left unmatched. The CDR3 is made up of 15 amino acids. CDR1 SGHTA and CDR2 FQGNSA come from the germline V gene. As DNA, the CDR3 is TGTGCCAGCAGCTTATTGACAGGGTATTCCTACGAGCAGTACTTC. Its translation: CASSLLTGYSYEQYF.

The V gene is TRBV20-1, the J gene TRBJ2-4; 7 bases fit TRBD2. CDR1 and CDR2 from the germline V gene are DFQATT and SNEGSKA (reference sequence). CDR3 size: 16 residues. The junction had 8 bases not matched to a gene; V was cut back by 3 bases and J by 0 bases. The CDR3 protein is CSASSGGTLAKNIQYF. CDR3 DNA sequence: TGCAGTGCTAGTTCCGGGGGGACCCTAGCCAAAAACATTCAGTACTTC.

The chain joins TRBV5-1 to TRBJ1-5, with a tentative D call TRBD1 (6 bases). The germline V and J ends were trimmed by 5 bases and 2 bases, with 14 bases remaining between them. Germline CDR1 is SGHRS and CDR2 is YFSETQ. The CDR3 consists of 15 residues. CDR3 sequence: CASSSGAGGNQPQHF. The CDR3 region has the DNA TGCGCCAGCAGTTCCGGGGCAGGGGGCAATCAGCCCCAGCATTTT.

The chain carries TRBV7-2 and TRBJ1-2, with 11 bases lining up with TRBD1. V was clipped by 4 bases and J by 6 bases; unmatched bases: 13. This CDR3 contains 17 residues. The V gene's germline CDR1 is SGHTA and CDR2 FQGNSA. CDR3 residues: CASSSIRTGGWVNGYTF. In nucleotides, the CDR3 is TGTGCCAGCAGCTCTATACGGACAGGGGGCTGGGTGAATGGCTACACCTTC. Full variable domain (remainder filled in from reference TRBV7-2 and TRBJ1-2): GAGVSQSPSNKVTEKGKDVELRCDPISGHTALYWYRQSLGQGLEFLIYFQGNSAPDKSGLPSDRFSAERTGGSVSTLTIQRTQQEDSAVYLCASSSIRTGGWVNGYTFGSGTRLTVV.

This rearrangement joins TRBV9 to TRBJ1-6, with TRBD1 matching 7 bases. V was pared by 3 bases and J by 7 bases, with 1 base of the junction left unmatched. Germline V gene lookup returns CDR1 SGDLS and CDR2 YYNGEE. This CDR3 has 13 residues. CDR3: CASSETGNSPLHF. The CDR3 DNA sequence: TGTGCCAGCAGCGAGACAGGGAATTCACCCCTCCACTTT. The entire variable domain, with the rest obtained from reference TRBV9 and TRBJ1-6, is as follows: DSGVTQTPKHLITATGQRVTLRCSPRSGDLSVYWYQQSLDQGLQFLIQYYNGEERAKGNILERFSAQQFPDLHSELNLSSLELGDSALYFCASSETGNSPLHFGNGTRLTVT.

The CDR3, as DNA: TGTGCCAGCACCCGGACTGTGGGGTTCACTGAAGCTTTCTTT. Translating gives CASTRTVGFTEAFF. J is TRBJ1-1 and V is TRBV27; unclear D gene. Trimming left V 7 bases short and J 4 bases short, with 16 bases between. Germline CDR1 is MNHEY and CDR2 is SMNVEV (reference sequence). This CDR3 has 14 residues.

The CDR3: CAISESGIAGGTYEQYF. Here the CDR3 DNA reads TGTGCCATCAGTGAGTCGGGGATAGCAGGGGGCACCTACGAGCAGTACTTC. V gene TRBV10-3 combines with J gene TRBJ2-7; TRBD1 aligns across 8 bases. CDR3 length: 17 amino acids. Germline assignment: CDR1 ENHRY and CDR2 SYGVKD. The V gene end was trimmed by 0 bases and the J gene end by 2 bases; junction bases not matched to a gene: 9.

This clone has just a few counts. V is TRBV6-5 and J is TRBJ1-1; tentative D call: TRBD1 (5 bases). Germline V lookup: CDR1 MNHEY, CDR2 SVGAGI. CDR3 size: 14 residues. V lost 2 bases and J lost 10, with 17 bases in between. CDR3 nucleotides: TGTGCCAGCAGTTACCAGCAGGGCTTCGTTGGAGCTTTCTTT. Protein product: CASSYQQGFVGAFF.

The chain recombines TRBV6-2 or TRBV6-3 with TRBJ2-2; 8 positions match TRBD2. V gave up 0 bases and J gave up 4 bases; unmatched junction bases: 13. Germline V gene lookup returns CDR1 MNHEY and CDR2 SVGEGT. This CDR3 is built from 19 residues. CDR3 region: CASSYSASGWPGGTGELFF. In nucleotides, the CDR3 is TGTGCCAGCAGTTACTCTGCTAGCGGGTGGCCGGGTGGCACCGGGGAGCTGTTTTTT.

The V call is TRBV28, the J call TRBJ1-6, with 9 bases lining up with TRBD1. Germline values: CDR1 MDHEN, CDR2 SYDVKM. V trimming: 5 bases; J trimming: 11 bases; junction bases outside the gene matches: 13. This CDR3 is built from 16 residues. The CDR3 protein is CASSRQTGTGSTPLHF. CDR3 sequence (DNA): TGTGCCAGCAGTCGACAAACCGGGACAGGGTCGACACCCCTCCACTTT.

CDR3 nucleotide sequence: TGCGCCAGCAGCTTGACAGGCTTATCCCCCTACGAGCAGTACTTC. As protein: CASSLTGLSPYEQYF. The J gene is TRBJ2-7, the V gene TRBV5-1; weak D call: TRBD1 (5 bases). The CDR3 runs 15 residues. The V gene lost 1 base and the J gene lost 2 bases, with 13 bases spanning the gap. Germline V gene lookup returns CDR1 SGHRS and CDR2 YFSETQ.

The CDR3 DNA reads TGTGCCAGCAGCTCGGGACAGCAATCCTACGAGCAGTACTTC. This sequence encodes CASSSGQQSYEQYF. The V gene is TRBV7-8, the J gene TRBJ2-7, with 7 nucleotides matching TRBD1. The CDR3 totals 14 residues. Germline CDR1 and CDR2: SGHVS and FQNEAQ. The V gene end was trimmed by 4 bases and the J gene end by 1 base; junction bases not matched to a gene: 4.

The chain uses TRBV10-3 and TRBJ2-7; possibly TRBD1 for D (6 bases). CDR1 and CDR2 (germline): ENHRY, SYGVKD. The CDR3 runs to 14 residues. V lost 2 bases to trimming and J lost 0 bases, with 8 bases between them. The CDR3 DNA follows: TGTGCCATCAGTGAGGACAGGTCCTCCTACGAGCAGTACTTC. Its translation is CAISEDRSSYEQYF.

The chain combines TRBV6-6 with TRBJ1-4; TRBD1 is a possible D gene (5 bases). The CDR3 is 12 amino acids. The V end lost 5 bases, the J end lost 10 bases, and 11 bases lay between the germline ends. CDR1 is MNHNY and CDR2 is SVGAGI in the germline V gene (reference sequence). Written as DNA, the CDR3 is TGTGCCAGCAGTGTCAGGGTGGGAAAACTGTTTTTT. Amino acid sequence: CASSVRVGKLFF.

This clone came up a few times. The CDR3 sequence is CASSKDRGMKNEQYF. CDR3 DNA: TGTGCCAGCTCGAAGGACAGGGGCATGAAGAACGAGCAGTACTTC. V usage is TRBV18 and J usage is TRBJ2-7; 9 positions match TRBD1. V was clipped by 6 bases and J by 5 bases; unmatched bases: 11. The CDR3 contains 15 residues. CDR1 and CDR2 (germline): KGHSH, LQKENI.

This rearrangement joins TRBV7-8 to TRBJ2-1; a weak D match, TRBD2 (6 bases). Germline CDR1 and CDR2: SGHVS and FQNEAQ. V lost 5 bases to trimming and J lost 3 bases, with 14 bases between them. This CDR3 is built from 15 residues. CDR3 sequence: CASSRAAEGYNEQFF. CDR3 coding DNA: TGTGCCAGCAGCCGAGCGGCGGAGGGCTACAATGAGCAGTTCTTC.

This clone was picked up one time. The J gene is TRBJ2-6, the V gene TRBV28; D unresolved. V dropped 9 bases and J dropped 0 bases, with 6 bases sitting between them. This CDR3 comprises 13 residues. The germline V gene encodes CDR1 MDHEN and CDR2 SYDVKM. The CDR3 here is CASVRSGANVLTF. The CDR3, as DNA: TGTGCCAGTGTCCGCTCTGGGGCCAACGTCCTGACTTTC.

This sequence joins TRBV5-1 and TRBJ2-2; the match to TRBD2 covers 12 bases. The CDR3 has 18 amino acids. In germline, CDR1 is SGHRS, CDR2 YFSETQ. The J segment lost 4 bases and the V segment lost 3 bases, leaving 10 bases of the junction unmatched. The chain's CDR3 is CASSSLAGGPSSTGELFF. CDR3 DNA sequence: TGCGCCAGCAGCTCCCTAGCGGGAGGGCCTAGCAGCACCGGGGAGCTGTTTTTT.

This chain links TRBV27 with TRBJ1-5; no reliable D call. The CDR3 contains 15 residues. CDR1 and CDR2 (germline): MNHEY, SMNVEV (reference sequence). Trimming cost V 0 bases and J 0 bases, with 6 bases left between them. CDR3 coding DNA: TGTGCCAGCAGTTTATCAGGGAGTAGCAATCAGCCCCAGCATTTT. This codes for CASSLSGSSNQPQHF.

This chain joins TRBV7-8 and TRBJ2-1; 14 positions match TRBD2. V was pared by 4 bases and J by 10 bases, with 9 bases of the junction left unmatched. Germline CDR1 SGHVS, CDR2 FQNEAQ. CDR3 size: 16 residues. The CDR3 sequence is CASSSPSRLAGGEQFF. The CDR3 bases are TGTGCCAGCAGCTCACCAAGCAGACTAGCGGGGGGGGAGCAGTTCTTC.

The CDR3 sequence: CASRKNRGGNQPQHF. DNA for the CDR3: TGTGCCAGCAGAAAAAACAGGGGAGGCAATCAGCCCCAGCATTTT. The chain carries TRBV6-5 and TRBJ1-5; 7 nucleotides line up with TRBD1. Germline trimming cut 6 bases from V and 2 bases from J; bases unmatched to any gene: 7. The CDR3 contains 15 residues. Germline V gene sequence: CDR1 MNHEY, CDR2 SVGAGI.

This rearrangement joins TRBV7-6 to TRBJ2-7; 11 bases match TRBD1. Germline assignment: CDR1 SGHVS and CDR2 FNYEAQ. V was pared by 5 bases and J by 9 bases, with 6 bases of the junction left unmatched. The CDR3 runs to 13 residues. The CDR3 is CASSLDRGRVQYF. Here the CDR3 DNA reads TGTGCCAGCAGCCTGGACAGGGGGCGTGTGCAGTACTTC. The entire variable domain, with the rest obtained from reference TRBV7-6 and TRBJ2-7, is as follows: GAGVSQSPRYKVTKRGQDVALRCDPISGHVSLYWYRQALGQGPEFLTYFNYEAQQDKSGLPNDRFSAERPEGSISTLTIQRTEQRDSAMYRCASSLDRGRVQYFGPGTRLTVT.

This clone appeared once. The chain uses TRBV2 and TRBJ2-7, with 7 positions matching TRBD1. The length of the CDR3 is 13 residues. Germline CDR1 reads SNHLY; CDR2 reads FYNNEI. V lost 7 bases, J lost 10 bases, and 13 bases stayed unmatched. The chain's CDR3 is CASTQGQVMVQYF. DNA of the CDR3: TGTGCCAGCACTCAAGGACAGGTGATGGTACAGTACTTC.

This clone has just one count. CDR3 loop: CASSQEDRAYEQYF. CDR3 in DNA: TGTGCCAGCAGCCAAGAAGACAGAGCCTACGAGCAGTACTTC. The chain uses TRBV3-1 (or the pseudogene TRBV3-2) and TRBJ2-7, with a tentative D call TRBD1 (5 bases). From germline, CDR1 is LGHDT and CDR2 YNNKEL (reference sequence). This CDR3 contains 14 residues. Trimming took 0 bases from V and 2 from J, leaving 8 bases between them.

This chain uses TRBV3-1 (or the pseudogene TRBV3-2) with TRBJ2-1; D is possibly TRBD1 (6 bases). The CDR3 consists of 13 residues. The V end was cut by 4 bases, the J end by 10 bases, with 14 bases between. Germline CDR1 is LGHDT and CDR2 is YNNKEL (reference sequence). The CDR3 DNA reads TGTGCCAGCAGCCCCGGTAGGGGGAGAGAGCAGTTCTTC. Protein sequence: CASSPGRGREQFF.